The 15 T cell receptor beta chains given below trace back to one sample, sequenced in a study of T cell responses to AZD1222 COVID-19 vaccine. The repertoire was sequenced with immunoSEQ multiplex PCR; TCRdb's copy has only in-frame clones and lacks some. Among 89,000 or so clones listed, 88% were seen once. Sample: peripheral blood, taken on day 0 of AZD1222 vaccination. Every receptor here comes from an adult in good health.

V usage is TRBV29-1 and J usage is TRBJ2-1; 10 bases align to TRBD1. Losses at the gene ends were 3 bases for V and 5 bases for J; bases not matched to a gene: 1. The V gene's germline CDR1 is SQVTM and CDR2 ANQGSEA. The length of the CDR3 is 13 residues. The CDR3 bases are TGCAGCGTTGATGGGACAGGGGACAATGAGCAGTTCTTC. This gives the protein CSVDGTGDNEQFF.

Here the CDR3 reads CSVEIYTGNTIYF. The CDR3 nucleotides read TGCAGCGTTGAAATCTATACTGGAAACACCATATATTTT. This chain links TRBV29-1 with TRBJ1-3; no firm D call. With 2 bases removed from V and 2 bases from J, the gap between germline ends came to 7 bases. The germline gives CDR1 SQVTM, CDR2 ANQGSEA. The CDR3 is 13 amino acids.

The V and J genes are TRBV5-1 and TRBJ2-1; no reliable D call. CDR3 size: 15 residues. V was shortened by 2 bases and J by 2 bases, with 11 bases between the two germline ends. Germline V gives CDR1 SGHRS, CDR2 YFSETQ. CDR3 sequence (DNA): TGCGCCAGCAGCTTACGGGTGTCAGCCTACAATGAGCAGTTCTTC. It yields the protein CASSLRVSAYNEQFF.

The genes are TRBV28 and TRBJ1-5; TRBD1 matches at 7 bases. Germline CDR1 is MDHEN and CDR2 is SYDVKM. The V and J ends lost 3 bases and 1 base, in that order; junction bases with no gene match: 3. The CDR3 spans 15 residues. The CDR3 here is CASSFTGVSNQPQHF. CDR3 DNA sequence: TGTGCCAGCAGTTTTACAGGGGTGAGCAATCAGCCCCAGCATTTT.

The CDR3 here is CASTSGQGNTGELFF. CDR3 coding DNA: TGTGCCAGCACCTCGGGGCAGGGGAACACCGGGGAGCTGTTTTTT. This chain links TRBV25-1 with TRBJ2-2, with D tentatively TRBD1 or TRBD2 (5 bases each). V lost 7 bases and J lost 1, with 13 bases in between. This CDR3 is 15 amino acids long. Germline V gene lookup returns CDR1 MGHDK and CDR2 SYGVNS.

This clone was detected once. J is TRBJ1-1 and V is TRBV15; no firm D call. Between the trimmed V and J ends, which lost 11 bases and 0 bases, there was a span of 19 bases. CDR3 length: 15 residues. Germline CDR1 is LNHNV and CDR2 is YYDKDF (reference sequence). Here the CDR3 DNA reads TGTGCCCCGCGGAACCAGCTTATCATGAACACTGAAGCTTTCTTT. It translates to CAPRNQLIMNTEAFF.

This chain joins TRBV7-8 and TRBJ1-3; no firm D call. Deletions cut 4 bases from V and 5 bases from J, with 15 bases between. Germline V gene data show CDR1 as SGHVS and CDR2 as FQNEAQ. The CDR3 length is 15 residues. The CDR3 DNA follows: TGTGCCAGCAGCTCCCCCCGCCGAGTCCGAAACACCATATATTTT. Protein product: CASSSPRRVRNTIYF.

CDR3 sequence reads: CASSESTANQPQHF. The CDR3 DNA reads as TGTGCCAGCAGTGAATCAACAGCCAATCAGCCCCAGCATTTT. The V and J genes are TRBV2 and TRBJ1-5; no definite D call. This CDR3 has 14 residues. The V gene lost 2 bases and the J gene lost 3 bases, with 8 bases spanning the gap. Per the germline V gene, CDR1 is SNHLY and CDR2 is FYNNEI.

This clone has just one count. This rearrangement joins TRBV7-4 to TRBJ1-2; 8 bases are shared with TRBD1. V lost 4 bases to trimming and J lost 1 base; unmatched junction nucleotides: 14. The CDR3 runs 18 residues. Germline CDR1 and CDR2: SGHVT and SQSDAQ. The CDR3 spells CASSSGQVRAPHNYGYTF. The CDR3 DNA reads TGTGCCAGCAGCTCGGGACAGGTCAGAGCCCCCCATAACTATGGCTACACCTTC. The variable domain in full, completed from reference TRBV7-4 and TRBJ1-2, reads GAGVSQSPRYKVAKRGRDVALRCDSISGHVTLYWYRQTLGQGSEVLTYSQSDAQRDKSGRPSGRFSAERPERSVSTLKIQRTEQGDSAVYLCASSSGQVRAPHNYGYTFGSGTRLTVV.

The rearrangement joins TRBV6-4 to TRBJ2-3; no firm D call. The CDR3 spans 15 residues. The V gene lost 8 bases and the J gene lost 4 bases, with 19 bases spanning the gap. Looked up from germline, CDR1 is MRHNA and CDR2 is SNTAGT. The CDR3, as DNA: TGTGCCAGCGCAGCTAGTGACCTTATGGCAGATACGCAGTATTTT. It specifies CASAASDLMADTQYF.

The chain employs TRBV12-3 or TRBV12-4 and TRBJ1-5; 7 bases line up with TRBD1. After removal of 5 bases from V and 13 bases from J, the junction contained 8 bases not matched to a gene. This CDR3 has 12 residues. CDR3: CASSPGGQYQHF. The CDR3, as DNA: TGTGCCAGCAGTCCCGGGGGACAGTATCAGCATTTT.

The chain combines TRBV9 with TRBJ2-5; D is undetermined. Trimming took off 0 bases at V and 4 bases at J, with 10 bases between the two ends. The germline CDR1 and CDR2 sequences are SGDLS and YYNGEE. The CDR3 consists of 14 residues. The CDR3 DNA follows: TGTGCCAGCAGCGTAGCAGTAAGGGCAGAGACCCAGTACTTC. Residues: CASSVAVRAETQYF.

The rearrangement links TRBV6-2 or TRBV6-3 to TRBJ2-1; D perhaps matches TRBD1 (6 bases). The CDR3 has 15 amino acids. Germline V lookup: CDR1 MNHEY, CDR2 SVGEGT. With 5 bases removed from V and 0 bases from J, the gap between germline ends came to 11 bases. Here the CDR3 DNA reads TGTGCCAGCAGTGGCATGGGGGCCTCCTACAATGAGCAGTTCTTC. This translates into CASSGMGASYNEQFF.

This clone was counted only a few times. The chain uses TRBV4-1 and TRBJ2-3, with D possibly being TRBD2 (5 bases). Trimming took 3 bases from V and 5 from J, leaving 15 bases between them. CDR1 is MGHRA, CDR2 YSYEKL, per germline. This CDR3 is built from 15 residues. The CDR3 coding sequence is TGCGCCAGCAGCCAGGCGGGCCTCCCCCGAGATACGCAGTATTTT. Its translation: CASSQAGLPRDTQYF.

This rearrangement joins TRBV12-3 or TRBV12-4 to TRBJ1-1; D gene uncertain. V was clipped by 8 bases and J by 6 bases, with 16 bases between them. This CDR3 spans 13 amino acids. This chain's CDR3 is CASRTVHRAEAFF. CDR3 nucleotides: TGTGCCAGCCGCACCGTACATAGAGCTGAAGCTTTCTTT.